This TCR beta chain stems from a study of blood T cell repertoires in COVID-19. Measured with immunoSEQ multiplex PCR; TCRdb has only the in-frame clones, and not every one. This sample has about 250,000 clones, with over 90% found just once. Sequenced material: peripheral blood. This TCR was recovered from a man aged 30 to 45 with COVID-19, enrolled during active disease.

The CDR3 sequence is CASSEVAGGRLNEQFF. CDR3 nucleotide sequence: TGTGCCAGCAGTGAGGTAGCGGGGGGCCGATTAAATGAGCAGTTCTTC. The V gene is TRBV6-4, the J gene TRBJ2-1, with 10 positions matching TRBD2. CDR1 and CDR2 (germline): MRHNA, SNTAGT. V was clipped by 3 bases and J by 7 bases; unmatched bases: 9. This CDR3 region has 16 residues.